This is a list of T cell receptor beta chains from one sample in a study of T cell responses to AZD1222 COVID-19 vaccine. The table came from immunoSEQ multiplex PCR; TCRdb's copy has only in-frame clones and leaves some out. This sample has under 150,000 clones; 90% occur once, and the top ten carry 1.5% to 2%. Sequenced material: peripheral blood, taken on day 0 of AZD1222 vaccination. Source of these receptors: an adult in good health. CDR3s include the opening cysteine and the closing phenylalanine or tryptophan. Each record gives: D gene, V gene, clone size, J gene, CDR3 protein, CDR3 DNA. D genes are given only for firm matches. Clone size, where shown, is once, few, many, or a class for clones that have expanded.

>TRBD2|TRBV6-2/TRBV6-3|once|TRBJ2-1
CASSGTSGYNEQFF
TGTGCCAGCAGCGGGACTAGCGGATACAATGAGCAGTTCTTC
>NA|TRBV11-2|NA|TRBJ1-1
CASSLAGQNTEAFF
TGTGCCAGCAGCTTAGCCGGACAGAACACTGAAGCTTTCTTT
>NA|TRBV13|once|TRBJ2-2
CASSSEVGDGELFF
TGTGCCAGCAGCTCCGAGGTTGGGGACGGGGAGCTGTTTTTT
>NA|TRBV20-1|once|TRBJ2-3
CSASRDTQYF
TGCAGTGCTTCCAGGGATACGCAGTATTTT
>TRBD2|TRBV10-2|NA|TRBJ2-5
CASSGGLAGNLQETQYF
TGCGCCAGCAGCGGGGGACTAGCGGGAAACCTCCAAGAGACCCAGTACTTC
>NA|TRBV24-1|NA|TRBJ2-7
CATSVEGGEQYF
TGTGCCACCAGTGTCGAGGGTGGCGAGCAGTACTTC
>NA|TRBV30|NA|TRBJ1-2
CAWVERYGYTF
TGTGCCTGGGTCGAAAGATATGGCTACACCTTC
>TRBD1|TRBV15|once|TRBJ2-7
CATAVQGAYEQYF
TGTGCCACAGCGGTCCAGGGGGCCTACGAGCAGTACTTC
>NA|TRBV7-9|NA|TRBJ2-7
CASLPGGANSYEQYF
TGTGCCAGTCTCCCGGGGGGCGCGAACTCCTACGAGCAGTACTTC
>NA|TRBV4-3|NA|TRBJ1-1
CASSQDWPPGAFF
TGCGCCAGCAGCCAAGATTGGCCCCCCGGAGCTTTCTTT
>NA|TRBV5-1|NA|TRBJ1-1
CASSLAGKENTEAFF
TGCGCCAGCAGCTTGGCCGGGAAAGAGAACACTGAAGCTTTCTTT
>NA|TRBV19|NA|TRBJ1-5
CASAWKREQPQHF
TGTGCCAGTGCTTGGAAAAGGGAGCAGCCCCAGCATTTT
>TRBD2|TRBV4-3|NA|TRBJ2-5
CASSQGGLAGAGETQYF
TGCGCCAGCAGCCAAGGAGGACTAGCGGGAGCGGGCGAGACCCAGTACTTC
>NA|TRBV5-4|NA|TRBJ2-3
CASSPWGTPAVVTDTQYF
TGTGCCAGCAGCCCTTGGGGGACCCCCGCGGTGGTGACAGATACGCAGTATTTT
>NA|TRBV6-5|NA|TRBJ1-2
CAISSGANYGYTF
TGTGCCATCTCGTCAGGGGCTAACTATGGCTACACCTTC
>TRBD2|TRBV6-5|NA|TRBJ2-2
CASSYSGETGELFF
TGTGCCAGCAGTTATAGCGGGGAGACCGGGGAGCTGTTTTTT
>NA|TRBV11-3|NA|TRBJ1-1
CASSSDVGTEAFF
TGTGCCAGCAGCTCGGACGTCGGCACTGAAGCTTTCTTT
>NA|TRBV9|NA|TRBJ2-1
CASSVAEGPYNEQFF
TGTGCCAGCAGCGTAGCGGAGGGCCCCTACAATGAGCAGTTCTTC
>NA|TRBV29-1|NA|TRBJ2-5
CSVEPRYQETQYF
TGCAGCGTTGAACCGAGGTACCAAGAGACCCAGTACTTC
>TRBD2|TRBV4-3|NA|TRBJ2-2
CASRPRVAGAAGELFF
TGCGCCAGCAGACCGAGGGTAGCGGGAGCCGCCGGGGAGCTGTTTTTT
>TRBD1|TRBV7-3|NA|TRBJ2-2
CASRLQGATGFGELFF
TGTGCCAGCAGATTACAGGGGGCTACGGGATTCGGGGAGCTGTTTTTT
>NA|TRBV4-3|NA|TRBJ2-5
CASSQSGARETQYF
TGCGCCAGCAGCCAGTCGGGAGCTAGGGAGACCCAGTACTTC
>NA|TRBV10-3|NA|TRBJ1-3
CAISDRKSGNTIYF
TGTGCCATCAGTGACAGGAAGTCTGGAAACACCATATATTTT
>NA|TRBV18|NA|TRBJ1-3
CASSPRGYSGNTIYF
TGTGCCAGCTCACCTCGAGGGTACTCTGGAAACACCATATATTTT
>NA|TRBV5-4|NA|TRBJ1-1
CASSRWRTEAFF
TGTGCCAGCAGCCGATGGAGGACTGAAGCTTTCTTT
>NA|TRBV19|NA|TRBJ2-7
CASSIEGASPYEQYF
TGTGCCAGTAGTATAGAGGGGGCGTCACCCTACGAGCAGTACTTC
>NA|TRBV4-3|NA|TRBJ1-2
CASSLGTELRGYTF
TGCGCCAGCAGCCTAGGGACGGAACTAAGGGGCTACACCTTC
>NA|TRBV7-9|few|TRBJ2-2
CASSLAGAGSGELFF
TGTGCCAGCAGCTTAGCTGGTGCCGGGAGCGGGGAGCTGTTTTTT
>TRBD1|TRBV10-3|NA|TRBJ1-2
CAISESTGTGKNGYTF
TGTGCCATCAGTGAGTCGACCGGGACAGGGAAGAATGGCTACACCTTC
>NA|TRBV14|NA|TRBJ2-2
CASSRIITGELFF
TGTGCCAGCAGCCGAATTATCACCGGGGAGCTGTTTTTT
>NA|TRBV12-3/TRBV12-4|NA|TRBJ1-3
CASRTEGNTIYF
TGTGCCAGCAGGACCGAGGGAAACACCATATATTTT
>TRBD2|TRBV11-2|NA|TRBJ2-7
CASSFGTSGYEQYF
TGTGCCAGCAGCTTCGGGACTAGCGGCTACGAGCAGTACTTC
>NA|TRBV6-2/TRBV6-3|NA|TRBJ2-1
CASSWATEQFF
TGTGCCAGCAGTTGGGCGACTGAGCAGTTCTTC
>NA|TRBV18|NA|TRBJ1-1
CASSPWVARANTEAFF
TGTGCCAGCTCACCATGGGTAGCCAGGGCTAACACTGAAGCTTTCTTT
>NA|TRBV6-1|NA|TRBJ2-2
CASSESRGIGGELFF
TGTGCCAGCAGTGAATCTCGGGGAATAGGCGGGGAGCTGTTTTTT
>NA|TRBV5-1|NA|TRBJ1-4
CASSESATNEKLFF
TGCGCCAGCAGCGAAAGCGCAACTAATGAAAAACTGTTTTTT
>NA|TRBV11-3|NA|TRBJ2-7
CASSLAPSYEQYF
TGTGCCAGCAGCTTAGCCCCCTCCTACGAGCAGTACTTC
>NA|TRBV5-8|NA|TRBJ1-2
CASSLWTENYGYTF
TGTGCCAGCAGCTTGTGGACCGAAAACTATGGCTACACCTTC
>NA|TRBV28|once|TRBJ1-1
CAAGREAFF
TGTGCCGCGGGGCGGGAAGCTTTCTTT
>NA|TRBV14|NA|TRBJ2-7
CASSQALGFSYEQYF
TGTGCCAGCAGCCAAGCCCTAGGTTTCTCCTACGAGCAGTACTTC
>NA|TRBV7-9|NA|TRBJ1-2
CASSDTTANYGYTF
TGTGCCAGCAGCGATACGACAGCGAACTATGGCTACACCTTC
>NA|TRBV10-3|NA|TRBJ1-5
CAISESTTSNQPQHF
TGTGCCATCAGTGAGTCAACGACGAGCAATCAGCCCCAGCATTTT
>NA|TRBV19|NA|TRBJ2-7
CASTSSSYEQYF
TGTGCCAGTACCAGTAGCAGCTACGAGCAGTACTTC
>NA|TRBV29-1|NA|TRBJ1-1
CSVASGSGQLLGAFF
TGCAGCGTGGCCTCTGGATCGGGGCAACTACTGGGAGCTTTCTTT
>TRBD2|TRBV7-7|NA|TRBJ2-1
CASSPRSGTSGMSYNEQFF
TGTGCTAGCAGCCCCCGATCCGGGACTAGCGGGATGTCCTACAATGAGCAGTTCTTC
>NA|TRBV3-1/TRBV3-2|NA|TRBJ1-2
CASSQELTTPRGYTF
TGTGCCAGCAGCCAAGAGCTAACAACCCCTAGGGGCTACACCTTC
>NA|TRBV29-1|NA|TRBJ1-2
CSALRGAVGGYTF
TGCAGCGCCCTCCGGGGGGCGGTTGGCGGCTACACCTTC
>NA|TRBV29-1|NA|TRBJ1-2
CSVGGTRGYTF
TGCAGCGTTGGGGGTACCAGGGGCTACACCTTC
>TRBD1|TRBV27|NA|TRBJ1-4
CASRRQGGSTNEKLFF
TGTGCCAGCAGACGACAGGGGGGCTCAACTAATGAAAAACTGTTTTTT
>TRBD2|TRBV2|NA|TRBJ2-3
CASSGGLFFTQYF
TGTGCCAGCAGCGGGGGACTATTTTTTACGCAGTATTTT
>NA|TRBV3-1/TRBV3-2|once|TRBJ1-6
CASSLERAGGSPLHF
TGTGCCAGCAGCCTTGAGAGGGCGGGGGGCTCACCCCTCCACTTT
>NA|TRBV2|NA|TRBJ1-1
CASRSDSGMNTEAFF
TGTGCCAGCAGATCGGACAGCGGGATGAACACTGAAGCTTTCTTT